This T cell receptor beta chain comes out of a study of blood T cell repertoires in COVID-19. On the study more broadly: Sample material is recorded as cDNA or gDNA derived from T cells, B-cell-depleted T cells, or PBMCs.

Data came from immunoSEQ multiplex PCR; TCRdb stores just in-frame clones and leaves some out. The sample includes about 93,000 clones, under 90% seen only once; the top ten take roughly 1.5%. V was pared by 5 bases and J by 5 bases, with 5 bases between. Germline V gives CDR1 SGDLS, CDR2 YYNGEE. This CDR3 has 11 amino acids. This clonotype originated in a human donor with active COVID-19. The donor label of this sample is uncertain. This chain connects TRBV9 to TRBJ2-1, with unresolved D. The sample was peripheral blood. CDR3 in amino acids: CASSQNNEQFF. Here the CDR3 DNA reads TGTGCCAGCAGTCAAAACAATGAGCAGTTCTTC. The full variable domain, its missing parts supplied by reference TRBV9 and TRBJ2-1, is DSGVTQTPKHLITATGQRVTLRCSPRSGDLSVYWYQQSLDQGLQFLIQYYNGEERAKGNILERFSAQQFPDLHSELNLSSLELGDSALYFCASSQNNEQFFGPGTRLTVL.